Included here is one T cell receptor (beta chain) sequence, with context. The antigen remains undetermined. PCR primers comprised 60 Vbeta and 13 Jbeta primers. Measured with immunoSEQ multiplex PCR; TCRdb has only the in-frame clones, and not every one. The sample records 99,000 or so clones, around 80% being singletons. The CDR3 covers 13 residues. CDR1 and CDR2 from the germline V gene are SGHAT and FQNNGV. V lost 0 bases, J lost 6 bases, and 6 bases lay in between. This sample is part of a study of cytomegalovirus exposure and HLA in healthy donors. Whole-study results and caveats: A few chains linked to CMV were shown in vitro to be specific for CMV antigens.

Sequencing was done on a sample of PBMCs. The chain links TRBV11-2 to TRBJ2-1, with D uncertain. The origin of this receptor is a young man in good health and CMV-seronegative. The CDR3 region has the DNA TGTGCCAGCAGCTTAGACAGATCCAATGAGCAGTTCTTC. This encodes CASSLDRSNEQFF.